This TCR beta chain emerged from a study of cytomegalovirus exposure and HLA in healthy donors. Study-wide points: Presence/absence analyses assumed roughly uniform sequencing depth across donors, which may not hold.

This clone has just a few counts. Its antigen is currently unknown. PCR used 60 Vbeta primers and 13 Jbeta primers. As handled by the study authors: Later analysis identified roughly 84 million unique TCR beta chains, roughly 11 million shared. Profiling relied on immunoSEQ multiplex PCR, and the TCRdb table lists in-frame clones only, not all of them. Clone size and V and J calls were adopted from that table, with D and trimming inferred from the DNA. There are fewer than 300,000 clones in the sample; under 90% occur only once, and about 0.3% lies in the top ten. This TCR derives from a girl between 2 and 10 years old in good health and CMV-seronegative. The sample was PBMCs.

CDR3: CASSGQGRYQPQHF. In DNA form, the CDR3 reads TGTGCCAGCAGTGGACAGGGGCGTTATCAGCCCCAGCATTTT. This rearrangement joins TRBV6-6 to TRBJ1-5; 9 bases fit TRBD1. CDR3 size: 14 residues. J lost 5 bases, V lost 5 bases, and 4 bases had no gene match. Germline V gives CDR1 MNHNY, CDR2 SVGAGI (reference sequence).